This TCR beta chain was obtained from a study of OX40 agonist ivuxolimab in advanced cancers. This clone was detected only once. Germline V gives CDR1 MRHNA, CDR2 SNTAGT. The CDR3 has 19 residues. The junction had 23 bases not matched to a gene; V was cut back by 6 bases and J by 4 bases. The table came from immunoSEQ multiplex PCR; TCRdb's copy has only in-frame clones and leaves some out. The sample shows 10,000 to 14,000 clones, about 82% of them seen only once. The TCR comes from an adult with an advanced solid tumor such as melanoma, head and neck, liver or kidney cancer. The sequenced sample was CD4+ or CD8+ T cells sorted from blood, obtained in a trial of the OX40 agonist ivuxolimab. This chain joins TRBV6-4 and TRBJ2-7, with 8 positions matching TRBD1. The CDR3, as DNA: TGTGCCAGCAGCGCGGACAGGGTTCGACCATCCTCGATCCTTTACGAGCAGTACTTC. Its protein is CASSADRVRPSSILYEQYF.